Each of the 21 T cell receptor beta chains below was sequenced from the same sample in a study of T cells in Graves' hyperthyroidism and ophthalmopathy. Amplification yielded TCR beta CDR3 regions, with RNA transcripts as the source. When the TCR CDR3 underwent first-round RT-PCR, the HTBI primer set was used. TCRdb re-called the multiplex PCR reads through MiXCR, storing one row per CDR3 protein. The table has approximately 400,000 distinct CDR3 sequences, roughly 25% seen once; the top ten hold 73%. The specimen sequenced was blood. The origin of the receptors is a man aged 45-65 years with Graves' hyperthyroidism.

This clonotype turned up a few times. The chain uses TRBV28 and TRBJ2-7, with TRBD1 matching over 7 bases. Germline V gene sequence: CDR1 MDHEN, CDR2 SYDVKM. V was clipped by 8 bases and J by 2 bases; unmatched bases: 12. The CDR3 is 15 residues long. The DNA of the CDR3 is TGTGCCAGCGCTAAACCACAGGGGATCACCTACGAGCAGTACTTC. Translating it yields CASAKPQGITYEQYF.

The chain joins TRBV10-3 to TRBJ2-1; D gene uncertain. The CDR3 is made up of 15 amino acids. Trimming shortened V by 7 bases and J by 0 bases, and 13 bases separated the two germline ends. In germline, CDR1 is ENHRY, CDR2 SYGVKD. This chain's CDR3 is CAINGQDNSYNEQFF. CDR3 DNA: TGTGCCATCAACGGGCAGGATAACTCCTACAATGAGCAGTTCTTC.

The chain employs TRBV20-1 and TRBJ2-3; maybe TRBD1 (6 bases). Germline-derived CDR1 and CDR2 are DFQATT and SNEGSKA (reference sequence). Trimming shortened V by 4 bases and J by 3 bases, and 11 bases separated the two germline ends. CDR3 length: 13 amino acids. CDR3: CSATKRGTDTQYF. The DNA for the CDR3 is TGCAGTGCTACAAAGAGGGGGACAGATACGCAGTATTTT.

The chain carries TRBV7-9 and TRBJ1-1; 9 positions agree with TRBD1. The CDR3 covers 14 residues. V was clipped by 7 bases and J by 1 base; unmatched bases: 4. Germline values: CDR1 SEHNR, CDR2 FQNEAQ (reference sequence). The CDR3 region is CASITGGGNTEAFF. The CDR3 DNA reads TGTGCCAGCATAACAGGGGGCGGGAACACTGAAGCTTTCTTT.

This clonotype was found a few times. This rearrangement joins TRBV9 to TRBJ2-2; no clear D gene. The germline gives CDR1 SGDLS, CDR2 YYNGEE. The V end lost 0 bases, the J end lost 4 bases, and 4 bases lay between the germline ends. The CDR3 sequence is 13 residues long. CDR3 residues: CASSVVSTGELFF. The CDR3 DNA is TGTGCCAGCAGCGTAGTTAGCACCGGGGAGCTGTTTTTT.

This clonotype was detected only a few times. The rearrangement joins TRBV5-1 to TRBJ2-1, with D uncertain. Trimming cost V 0 bases and J 9 bases, with 10 bases left between them. The germline V gene encodes CDR1 SGHRS and CDR2 YFSETQ. This CDR3 contains 13 residues. The CDR3: CASSLESGSEQFF. In DNA, the CDR3 is TGCGCCAGCAGCTTGGAGTCTGGTAGTGAGCAGTTCTTC.

The chain has TRBV5-1 and TRBJ1-2; 12 bases line up with TRBD1. The CDR3 runs to 15 residues. CDR1 SGHRS and CDR2 YFSETQ come from the germline V gene. The V segment lost 3 bases and the J segment 4 bases; nucleotides outside the gene matches: 4. CDR3: CASSWDRGQGYGYTF. The CDR3 coding sequence is TGCGCCAGCAGCTGGGACAGGGGGCAAGGCTATGGCTACACCTTC.

There are many counts of this clonotype. V usage is TRBV7-8 and J usage is TRBJ2-5, with 9 nucleotides matching TRBD2. Per germline, CDR1 SGHVS and CDR2 FQNEAQ. The CDR3 consists of 15 residues. The V gene end was trimmed by 3 bases and the J gene end by 4 bases; junction bases not matched to a gene: 6. The CDR3 is CASSFDSGSSETQYF. The CDR3 DNA is TGTGCCAGCAGCTTCGATAGCGGGAGCTCAGAGACCCAGTACTTC.

The V and J genes are TRBV6-1 and TRBJ2-5, with a tentative D call TRBD2 (7 bases). Germline CDR1 and CDR2: MNHNS and SASEGT. V was cut by 8 bases and J by 4 bases, with 17 bases left in between. The CDR3 consists of 14 residues. The chain's CDR3 is CASRIRGGRETQYF. The CDR3 bases are TGTGCCAGCCGCATCAGGGGAGGGAGAGAGACCCAGTACTTC.

This clonotype was seen many times. The rearrangement joins TRBV28 to TRBJ1-2; 7 bases agree with TRBD1. CDR1 MDHEN and CDR2 SYDVKM come from the germline V gene. This CDR3 contains 14 residues. V shed 4 bases and J 0 bases; nucleotides not matched to a gene: 2. In nucleotides, the CDR3 is TGTGCCAGCAGTTCGACAGGGCCTAACTATGGCTACACCTTC. This encodes CASSSTGPNYGYTF.

The chain employs TRBV5-1 and TRBJ2-1, with 13 bases lining up with TRBD2. Looked up from germline, CDR1 is SGHRS and CDR2 is YFSETQ. The J segment lost 4 bases and the V segment lost 4 bases, leaving 5 bases of the junction unmatched. This CDR3 contains 16 residues. The CDR3 loop reads CASSLSTSGRYNEQFF. The CDR3 bases are TGCGCCAGCAGCCTCTCGACTAGCGGGAGGTACAATGAGCAGTTCTTC.

This clonotype was picked up many times. The V and J genes are TRBV28 and TRBJ2-6; D is possibly TRBD1 (6 bases). The germline V gene encodes CDR1 MDHEN and CDR2 SYDVKM. The V gene lost 4 bases and the J gene lost 15 bases, with 13 bases spanning the gap. This CDR3 region has 12 residues. The chain's CDR3 is CASSSDRPSLTF. The CDR3 nucleotides read TGTGCCAGCAGTTCCGACAGGCCCTCCCTGACTTTC.

The chain recombines TRBV19 with TRBJ2-3, with D hard to call. V was shortened by 3 bases and J by 6 bases, with 4 bases between the two germline ends. Germline lookup yields CDR1 LNHDA and CDR2 SQIVND (reference sequence). The length of the CDR3 is 11 residues. The CDR3 coding sequence is TGTGCCAGTAGTATCGGGGATACGCAGTATTTT. It encodes CASSIGDTQYF.

The J gene is TRBJ1-1, the V gene TRBV18; 7 nucleotides align to TRBD1. Germline V gene sequence: CDR1 KGHSH, CDR2 LQKENI. CDR3 length equals 18 residues. V lost 5 bases, J lost 0 bases, and 15 bases stayed unmatched. The CDR3, as DNA: TGTGCCAGCTCATCTTTAGCAGGGACAGCTAAAATGAACACTGAAGCTTTCTTT. Amino acids: CASSSLAGTAKMNTEAFF.

This chain connects TRBV18 to TRBJ2-2; 7 bases are shared with TRBD2. Germline lookup yields CDR1 KGHSH and CDR2 LQKENI. The CDR3 spans 16 residues. With V trimmed by 5 bases and J by 0 bases, 6 bases remained unmatched. The CDR3 DNA follows: TGTGCCAGCTCAGCCTTGACTAGCTCGAACACCGGGGAGCTGTTTTTT. Translated, it gives CASSALTSSNTGELFF.

J is TRBJ1-1 and V is TRBV20-1; D may be TRBD1 (6 bases). The V gene's germline CDR1 is DFQATT and CDR2 SNEGSKA (reference sequence). The CDR3 loop spans 14 amino acids. Trimming took 0 bases from V and 0 from J, leaving 8 bases between them. DNA for the CDR3: TGCAGTGCTAGAGATACAGGGATGAACACTGAAGCTTTCTTT. It codes for CSARDTGMNTEAFF.

This clonotype was observed many times. The chain uses TRBV2 and TRBJ2-1; perhaps TRBD2 as D (5 bases). Per the germline V gene, CDR1 is SNHLY and CDR2 is FYNNEI. V lost 6 bases and J 7 bases, leaving 13 bases between the germline ends. The CDR3 has 13 amino acids. The CDR3 DNA reads as TGTGCCAGCAGGAGGGAAAAGGGAAATGAGCAGTTCTTC. Protein product: CASRREKGNEQFF.

To note about this clonotype: The conserved closing phenylalanine or tryptophan is absent in this CDR3, likely reflecting a read error. J is TRBJ1-3 and V is TRBV3-1, with D uncertain. This CDR3 has 14 residues. The germline gives CDR1 LGHDT, CDR2 YNNKEL (reference sequence). Trimming took off 2 bases at V and 4 bases at J, with 9 bases between the two ends. The CDR3 region is CASSQMRRGNTIYL. CDR3 coding DNA: TGTGCCAGCAGCCAAATGAGGAGAGGAAACACCATATATCTT.

Comment on this clonotype: Since a much larger clone is just one base distant, this may be a read error. The CDR3 spells CANSFAGDEAFF. CDR3 nucleotides: TGTGCCAACTCCTTCGCAGGCGATGAAGCTTTCTTT. V gene TRBV18 combines with J gene TRBJ1-1; D is uncertain. The V gene's germline CDR1 is KGHSH and CDR2 LQKENI. This CDR3 is 12 amino acids long. V lost 10 bases and J lost 7, with 16 bases in between.

The sample holds a few counts of this clonotype. V gene TRBV30 combines with J gene TRBJ1-1; the D gene is possibly TRBD1 (5 bases). The CDR3 runs 15 residues. Looked up from germline, CDR1 is GTSNPN and CDR2 is SVGIG (reference sequence). V gave up 0 bases and J gave up 6 bases, with 17 bases separating them. The CDR3 loop reads CAWSVLGQGDAEAFF. In nucleotides, the CDR3 is TGTGCCTGGAGTGTCTTGGGGCAGGGAGACGCTGAAGCTTTCTTT.

The chain uses TRBV7-9 and TRBJ2-1; no firm D call. Trimming removed 6 bases at V and 5 bases at J, with 11 bases between. Germline V CDR1 and CDR2: SEHNR, FQNEAQ (reference sequence). The CDR3 has 13 residues. For the CDR3, the DNA is TGTGCCAGCAGAAATAAGCCGGACAATGAGCAGTTCTTC. Encoded protein: CASRNKPDNEQFF.